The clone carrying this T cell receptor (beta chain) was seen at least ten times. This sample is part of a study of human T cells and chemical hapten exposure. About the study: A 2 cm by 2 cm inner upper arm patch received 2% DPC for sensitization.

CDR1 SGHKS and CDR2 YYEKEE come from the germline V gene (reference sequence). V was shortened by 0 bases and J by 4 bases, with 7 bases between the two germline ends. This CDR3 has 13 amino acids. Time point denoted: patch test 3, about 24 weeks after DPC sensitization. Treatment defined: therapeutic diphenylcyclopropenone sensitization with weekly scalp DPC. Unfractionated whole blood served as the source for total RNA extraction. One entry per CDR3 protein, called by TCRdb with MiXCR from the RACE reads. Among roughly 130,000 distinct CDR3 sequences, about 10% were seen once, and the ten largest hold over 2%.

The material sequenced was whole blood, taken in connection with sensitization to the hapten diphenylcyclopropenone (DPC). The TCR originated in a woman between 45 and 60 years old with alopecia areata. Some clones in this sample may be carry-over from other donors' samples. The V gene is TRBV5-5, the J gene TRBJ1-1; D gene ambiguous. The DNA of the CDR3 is TGTGCCAGCAGCTTGGGGGGTGCCACTGAAGCTTTCTTT. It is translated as CASSLGGATEAFF.